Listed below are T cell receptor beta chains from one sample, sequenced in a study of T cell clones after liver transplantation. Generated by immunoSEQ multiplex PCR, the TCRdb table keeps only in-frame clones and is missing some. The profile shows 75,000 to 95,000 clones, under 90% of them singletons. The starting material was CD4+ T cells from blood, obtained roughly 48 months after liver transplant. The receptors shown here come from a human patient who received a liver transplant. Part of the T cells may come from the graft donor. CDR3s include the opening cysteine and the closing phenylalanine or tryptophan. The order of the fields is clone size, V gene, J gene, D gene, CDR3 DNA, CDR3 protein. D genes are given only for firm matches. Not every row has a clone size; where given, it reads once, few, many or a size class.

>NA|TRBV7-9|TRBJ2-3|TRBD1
TGTGCCAGCAGCCTTCAACAGGGGGTTGGCACAGATACGCAGTATTTT
CASSLQQGVGTDTQYF
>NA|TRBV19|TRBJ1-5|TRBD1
TGTGCCAGTAGTACCCGAGGACAGGGGCAGCCCCAGCATTTT
CASSTRGQGQPQHF
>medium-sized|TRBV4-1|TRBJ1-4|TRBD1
TGCGCCAGCAGACGCACAGGGGTCCCAAGGGAAAAACTGTTTTTT
CASRRTGVPREKLFF
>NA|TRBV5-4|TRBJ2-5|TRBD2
TGTGCCAGCAGTTCCGGGACTAGCGGGGGCCGGGGGCAAGAGACCCAGTACTTC
CASSSGTSGGRGQETQYF
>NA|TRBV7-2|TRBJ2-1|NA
TGTGCCAGCAGCTTGGCAGGGACGTTTGCGGGTGAGCAGTTCTTC
CASSLAGTFAGEQFF
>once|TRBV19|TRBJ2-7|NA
TGTGCCAGTAGTCCTACACAGCACACCGCCTACGAGCAGTACTTC
CASSPTQHTAYEQYF
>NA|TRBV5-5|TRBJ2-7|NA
TGTGCCAGCAGCAGCCTACAGCAATCGATCTACGAGCAGTACTTC
CASSSLQQSIYEQYF
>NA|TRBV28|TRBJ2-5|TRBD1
TGTGCCAGCAGAGGGGTAGGACAGGGCTTTCGGACCCAGTACTTC
CASRGVGQGFRTQYF
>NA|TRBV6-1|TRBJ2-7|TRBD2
TGTGCCAGCGCAAGGGGAGGGGCCGGCTCCTACGAGCAGTACTTC
CASARGGAGSYEQYF
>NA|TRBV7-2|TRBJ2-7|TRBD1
TGTGCCAGCAGCTCCCTCCCGGGACAGGGTTACGAGCAGTACTTC
CASSSLPGQGYEQYF
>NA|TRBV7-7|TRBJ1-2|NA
TGTGCCAGCAGCGGACGAGGGTCGGGCTACACCTTC
CASSGRGSGYTF
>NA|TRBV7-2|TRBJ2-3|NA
TGTGCCAGCAGCAGTGGGACGACAGATACGCAGTATTTT
CASSSGTTDTQYF
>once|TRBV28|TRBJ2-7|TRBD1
TGTGCCAGCAGTAAGGGATCAGGGGGACAGGGGTTTCGGGAGCAGTACTTC
CASSKGSGGQGFREQYF
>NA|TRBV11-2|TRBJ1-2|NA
TGTGCCAGCAGCTCCCCCAACTATGGCTACACCTTC
CASSSPNYGYTF
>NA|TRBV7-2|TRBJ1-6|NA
TGTGCCAGCAGCTTCGCGGGGAACAATTCACCCCTCCACTTT
CASSFAGNNSPLHF
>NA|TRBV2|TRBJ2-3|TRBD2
TGTGCCAGCAGCAACTCGGGACTAGCATCAGATACGCAGTATTTT
CASSNSGLASDTQYF
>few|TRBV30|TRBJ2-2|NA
TGTGCCTGGGATTGGGTGTCCGGGGAGCTGTTTTTT
CAWDWVSGELFF
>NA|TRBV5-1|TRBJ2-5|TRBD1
TGCGCCAGCAGCTACGGACAGGCTAAAGAGACCCAGTACTTC
CASSYGQAKETQYF
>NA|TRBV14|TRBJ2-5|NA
TGTGCCAGCAGCCAAGATAGGACAGAGGCCCGTGGTCTAGAGACCCAGTACTTC
CASSQDRTEARGLETQYF
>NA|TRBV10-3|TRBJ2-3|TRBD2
TGTGCCATCAGCGAAGCACCCGGGGGGGATACGCAGTATTTT
CAISEAPGGDTQYF
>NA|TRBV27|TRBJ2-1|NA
NA
CASSSSTWSNNEQFF
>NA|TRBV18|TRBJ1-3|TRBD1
TGTGCCAGCTCACCCATGACAGGGACCTTCTCTGGAAACACCATATATTTT
CASSPMTGTFSGNTIYF
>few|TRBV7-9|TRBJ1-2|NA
TGTGCCAGCAGGGGAGAAGGCGGCTACACCTTC
CASRGEGGYTF
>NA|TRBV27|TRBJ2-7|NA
TGTGCCAGCAGTAGGGAAAGGGACTACGAGCAGTACTTC
CASSRERDYEQYF
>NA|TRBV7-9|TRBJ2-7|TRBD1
TGTGCCAGCAGCTTCTCCCGGGACAGGGACCGCGAGCAGTACTTC
CASSFSRDRDREQYF
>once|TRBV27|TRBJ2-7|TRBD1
TGTGCCAGCAGTGTCGGGACAGGGGATAACGAGCAGTACTTC
CASSVGTGDNEQYF
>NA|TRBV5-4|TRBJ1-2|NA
TGTGCCAGCAGCTTGGGGGGGGAAAACTATGGCTACACCTTC
CASSLGGENYGYTF
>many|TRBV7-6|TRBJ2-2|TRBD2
TGTGCCAGCAGCTTAGCCCCAGCTAGCGGGAGCTCCGGGGAGCTGTTTTTT
CASSLAPASGSSGELFF